This T cell receptor beta chain was found in a study of cytomegalovirus exposure and HLA in healthy donors. Overall study results and limits: Being productive about 87% or about 30% of the time was typical of most TCR beta V segments in an earlier analysis. From TCR beta sequences, most subjects' HLA-A and HLA-B alleles were reportedly predicted accurately. Most observed TCR sequences were rare, whereas some public TCRs were detected in many donors.

It was with 60 Vbeta and 13 Jbeta primers that the PCR ran. The data were produced by immunoSEQ multiplex PCR, yet TCRdb's version contains in-frame clones alone and is incomplete. The sample has over 50,000 clones; around 72% are singletons. The germline V gene has CDR1 SEHNR and CDR2 FQNEAQ (reference sequence). CDR3 length equals 13 residues. V lost 5 bases and J lost 6, with 13 bases in between. Of note for this clone: What it binds is not known.

The gene calls are TRBV7-9 and TRBJ1-2; TRBD1 might be the D (5 bases). Sequencing was carried out using PBMCs. The source is a man aged 50 to 60 in good health and CMV-seropositive. CDR3 amino acids: CASSVGLGDGYTF. The CDR3 nucleotides read TGTGCCAGCAGCGTGGGACTCGGCGATGGCTACACCTTC.